This T cell receptor (beta chain) originates from a study of blood T cells in healthy people across ages. On the study more broadly: Template switching picked up about one barcoded beta molecule for each two T cells.

Every donor provided 8.5 to 10 milliliters of peripheral blood. Regarding this clonotype: Its cognate antigen is unknown.

Study conclusions and caveats: There were more naive CD4+ cells and higher diversity in long-lived donors than in aged donors.

Germline loops: CDR1 ENHRY, CDR2 SYGVKD. This CDR3 is 15 amino acids long. Losses at the gene ends were 3 bases for V and 4 bases for J; bases not matched to a gene: 3. The use of a sample-barcoded 5' primer and a J-beta primer mix characterized a second PCR of about 7 to 12 cycles. Sequencing of every sample gave 3 million or more CDR3-containing paired-end reads. In TCRdb, the 5' RACE reads were re-called with MiXCR into one record per CDR3 protein. Of around 800,000 distinct CDR3 sequences listed, around two fifths are singletons. This sequence originates from a man in his 60s in good health. This rearrangement joins TRBV10-3 to TRBJ1-2, with TRBD1 identical over 12 bases. Sequenced: blood. CDR3 sequence: CAISDPGQGAYGYTF. The CDR3 bases are TGTGCCATCAGTGATCCGGGACAGGGGGCCTATGGCTACACCTTC.